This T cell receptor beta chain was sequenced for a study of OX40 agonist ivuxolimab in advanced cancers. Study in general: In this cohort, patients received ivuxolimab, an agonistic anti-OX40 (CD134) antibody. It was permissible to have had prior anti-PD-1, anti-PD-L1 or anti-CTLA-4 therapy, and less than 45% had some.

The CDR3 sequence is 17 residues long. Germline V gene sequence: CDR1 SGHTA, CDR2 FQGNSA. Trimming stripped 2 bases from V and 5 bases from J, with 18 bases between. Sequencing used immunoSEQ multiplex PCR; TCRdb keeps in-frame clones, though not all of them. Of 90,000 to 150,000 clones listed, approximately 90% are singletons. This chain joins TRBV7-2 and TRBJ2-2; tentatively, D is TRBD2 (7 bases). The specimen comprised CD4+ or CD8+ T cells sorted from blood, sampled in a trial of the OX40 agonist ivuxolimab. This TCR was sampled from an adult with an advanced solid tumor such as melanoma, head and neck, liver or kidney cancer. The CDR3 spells CASSLISGGRGTGELFF. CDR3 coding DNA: TGTGCCAGCAGCTTAATCTCGGGGGGCCGAGGAACCGGGGAGCTGTTTTTT.